Below are 23 T cell receptor beta chains sequenced from a single sample in a study of neurological immune-mediated disorders (dated by TCRdb to between 2018 and 2021). Receptors were amplified or captured by 5' RACE. The sequencer was an Illumina HiSeq 2500. In-frame beta chains were kept once TCRdb had trimmed the public reads at Q25 with fastp and called clones with MiXCR. Rows with a matching CDR3 protein are joined into one entry that keeps the most common DNA and genes. Present in this sample are tens of thousands of distinct CDR3 sequences, roughly 17% of which were seen just once. The ten largest clones add up to 15% to 17% of the sample. The sequenced material came from PBMCs. These TCRs come from a woman in her thirties or forties in good health.

In this sample, this clonotype turned up many times. This chain uses TRBV27 with TRBJ2-3; 10 bases fit TRBD2. The V gene end was trimmed by 5 bases and the J gene end by 1 base; junction bases not matched to a gene: 3. The germline V gene encodes CDR1 MNHEY and CDR2 SMNVEV (reference sequence). This CDR3 is 15 amino acids long. CDR3 protein: CASSAAGGRTDTQYF. The CDR3 nucleotides are TGTGCCAGCAGTGCAGCGGGGGGGCGCACAGATACGCAGTATTTT.

This clonotype showed up many times. This chain links TRBV27 with TRBJ2-1; D is uncertain. Germline V gene data show CDR1 as MNHEY and CDR2 as SMNVEV (reference sequence). The CDR3 is 13 amino acids. V lost 3 bases, J lost 2 bases, and 5 bases lay in between. As DNA, the CDR3 is TGTGCCAGCAGTTTCGACACCTACAATGAGCAGTTCTTC. Translation gives CASSFDTYNEQFF.

The chain carries TRBV30 and TRBJ2-2; 9 bases align to TRBD1. The V and J ends lost 6 bases and 7 bases, in that order; junction bases with no gene match: 12. Looked up from germline, CDR1 is GTSNPN and CDR2 is SVGIG (reference sequence). The CDR3 loop spans 15 amino acids. The CDR3 loop is CACTPGTGYDGELFF. The CDR3 bases are TGTGCCTGCACACCCGGGACAGGGTACGACGGGGAGCTGTTTTTT.

This clonotype was seen repeatedly, ten times or more. The chain recombines TRBV20-1 with TRBJ2-1, with D possibly matching TRBD2 (6 bases). Germline lookup yields CDR1 DFQATT and CDR2 SNEGSKA (reference sequence). This CDR3 is 15 amino acids long. V was pared by 3 bases and J by 0 bases, with 12 bases between. The CDR3 DNA reads as TGCAGTGCTAGGTTGGGACTCAGCTCCTACAATGAGCAGTTCTTC. Translated: CSARLGLSSYNEQFF.

This clonotype appeared many times. V gene TRBV4-2 combines with J gene TRBJ2-7, with TRBD1 matching 7 bases. V lost 2 bases, J lost 5 bases, and 3 bases stayed unmatched. The germline gives CDR1 LGHNA, CDR2 YNFKEQ. The CDR3 is 13 residues long. The CDR3 spells CASSQQGVDEQYF. CDR3 in DNA: TGTGCCAGCAGCCAACAGGGGGTCGACGAGCAGTACTTC.

This clonotype was picked up a small number of times. Here the CDR3 DNA reads TGTGCCAGCAGCTTAGGTAGCGGGGGCCTTGGAGATACGCAGTATTTT. Residues: CASSLGSGGLGDTQYF. This chain connects TRBV7-9 to TRBJ2-3; 9 positions agree with TRBD2. The CDR3 runs 16 residues. Germline assignment: CDR1 SEHNR and CDR2 FQNEAQ (reference sequence). Trimming cost V 1 base and J 5 bases; bases outside gene matches: 7.

This clonotype was detected many times. The chain couples TRBV27 to TRBJ1-5; no reliable D call. The V and J ends lost 9 bases and 0 bases respectively, with 9 bases between them. Germline V gene data show CDR1 as MNHEY and CDR2 as SMNVEV (reference sequence). The CDR3 length is 13 residues. The CDR3: CASGIYSNQPQHF. The CDR3 DNA reads TGTGCCAGTGGGATTTATAGCAATCAGCCCCAGCATTTT.

This clonotype was observed at least ten times. This chain joins TRBV20-1 and TRBJ2-7; D is perhaps TRBD1 (5 bases). This CDR3 has 13 amino acids. The germline V gene encodes CDR1 DFQATT and CDR2 SNEGSKA (reference sequence). Between the trimmed V and J ends, which lost 1 base and 3 bases, there was a span of 10 bases. CDR3 DNA: TGCAGTGCTAGAGGCAGGGAAGACTACGAGCAGTACGTC. Residues: CSARGREDYEQYV.

This clonotype was recorded a few times. CDR3 DNA sequence: TGCGCCAGCACCTGGGCGGCCGGGCGGGATACGCAGTATTTT. Its protein is CASTWAAGRDTQYF. This chain joins TRBV5-1 and TRBJ2-3; D not certain. CDR3 length: 14 residues. Germline V gives CDR1 SGHRS, CDR2 YFSETQ. The ends were cut back, 6 bases at V and 6 bases at J, with 17 bases in the middle.

This clonotype was observed many times. The chain carries TRBV25-1 and TRBJ2-1; D gene unclear. V dropped 4 bases and J dropped 10 bases, with 5 bases sitting between them. The germline V gene encodes CDR1 MGHDK and CDR2 SYGVNS. The CDR3 totals 10 residues. CDR3 amino acids: CASSGGEQFF. The CDR3 DNA is TGTGCCAGCAGTGGCGGCGAGCAGTTCTTC.

This clonotype was seen a handful of times. This chain joins TRBV3-2 and TRBJ1-1. TRBV3-2 is assigned pseudogene status. The CDR3 covers 14 residues. This CDR3 is CASSTGLRNTEAFF. CDR3 bases: TGTGCCAGCAGCACAGGGTTAAGGAACACTGAAGCTTTCTTT.

The sample holds many counts of this clonotype. The chain links TRBV7-2 to TRBJ2-7; D call uncertain. V gave up 5 bases and J gave up 4 bases, with 9 bases separating them. This CDR3 region has 12 residues. CDR1 is SGHTA and CDR2 is FQGNSA in the germline V gene. The CDR3, as DNA: TGTGCCAGCAGCCGAAACCCGTACGAGCAGTACTTC. This encodes CASSRNPYEQYF.

This clonotype was found many times. CDR3 nucleotide sequence: TGTGCCAGCAGTTTGGGGCGAGCCGGGCCCCAGCATTTT. Translated, it gives CASSLGRAGPQHF. V is TRBV27 and J is TRBJ1-5; tentative D call: TRBD1 (5 bases). V dropped 3 bases and J dropped 9 bases, with 12 bases sitting between them. CDR3 size: 13 residues. Germline CDR1 MNHEY, CDR2 SMNVEV (reference sequence).

The sample holds many counts of this clonotype. The chain combines TRBV6-5 with TRBJ1-1, with unresolved D. Looked up from germline, CDR1 is MNHEY and CDR2 is SVGAGI. Trimming cost V 0 bases and J 5 bases, with 13 bases left between them. This CDR3 is built from 15 residues. CDR3 in amino acids: CASSYSAEVGTEAFF. In DNA, the CDR3 is TGTGCCAGCAGTTACTCGGCCGAGGTGGGGACTGAAGCTTTCTTT.

This clonotype was counted at least ten times. This chain joins TRBV5-6 and TRBJ2-3; D ambiguous. This CDR3 region has 14 residues. Per germline, CDR1 SGHDT and CDR2 YYEEEE. With 0 bases removed from V and 2 bases from J, the gap between germline ends came to 7 bases. CDR3 residues: CASSLGAFTDTQYF. In DNA, the CDR3 is TGTGCCAGCAGCTTGGGTGCGTTCACAGATACGCAGTATTTT.

The chain carries TRBV7-8 and TRBJ2-3; D unclear. Germline V gene data show CDR1 as SGHVS and CDR2 as FQNEAQ. The CDR3 sequence is 15 residues long. Trimming shortened V by 1 base and J by 0 bases, and 8 bases separated the two germline ends. The chain's CDR3 is CASSLEEISTDTQYF. In DNA form, the CDR3 reads TGTGCCAGCAGCTTAGAGGAGATTAGCACAGATACGCAGTATTTT. The full variable domain, its missing parts supplied by reference TRBV7-8 and TRBJ2-3, is GAGVSQSPRYKVAKRGQDVALRCDPISGHVSLFWYQQALGQGPEFLTYFQNEAQLDKSGLPSDRFFAERPEGSVSTLKIQRTQQEDSAVYLCASSLEEISTDTQYFGPGTRLTVL.

This rearrangement joins TRBV7-3 to TRBJ2-3, with TRBD2 matching 7 bases. After removal of 0 bases from V and 2 bases from J, the junction contained 5 bases not matched to a gene. The CDR3 consists of 16 residues. The germline gives CDR1 SGHTA, CDR2 FQGTGA. The DNA of the CDR3 is TGTGCCAGCAGCTTAACAGGCGCGGGGGTCACAGATACGCAGTATTTT. Translating it yields CASSLTGAGVTDTQYF.

This clonotype was detected many times. The genes are TRBV20-1 and TRBJ1-2, with D possibly being TRBD1 (6 bases). With 2 bases removed from V and 8 bases from J, the gap between germline ends came to 12 bases. The CDR3 loop spans 12 amino acids. Germline CDR1 DFQATT, CDR2 SNEGSKA (reference sequence). CDR3: CSARPGAGGYTF. The CDR3 bases are TGCAGTGCTAGACCAGGGGCGGGGGGCTACACCTTC.

This clonotype showed up many times. The V gene is TRBV11-2, the J gene TRBJ1-2; D gene unclear. CDR1 and CDR2 from the germline V gene are SGHAT and FQNNGV. V shed 0 bases and J shed 5 bases, with 19 bases lying between them. CDR3 length: 17 amino acids. The CDR3 DNA reads TGTGCCAGCAGCTTAGATCAGGCCCGGTCCATGACTTATGGCTACACCTTC. Translated, it gives CASSLDQARSMTYGYTF.

This clonotype was found a few times. This chain connects TRBV20-1 to TRBJ2-7; 8 nucleotides match TRBD2. The CDR3 consists of 12 residues. J lost 2 bases, V lost 4 bases, and 1 base had no gene match. Looked up from germline, CDR1 is DFQATT and CDR2 is SNEGSKA (reference sequence). Here the CDR3 reads CSAKRGPYEQYF. The CDR3 DNA is TGCAGTGCTAAGCGGGGGCCCTACGAGCAGTACTTC.

With regard to this clonotype: Just one base apart from a much larger clone, this may be a read error. The chain uses TRBV7-2 and TRBJ1-6; 7 nucleotides match TRBD1. The germline CDR1 and CDR2 sequences are SGHTA and FQGNSA. The CDR3 length is 14 residues. CDR3 residues: CASSQTGALVALPF. In DNA form, the CDR3 reads TGTGCCAGCAGCCAAACAGGGGCCCTTGTCGCCCTCCCCTTT. Full variable domain (outside the CDR3, taken from reference TRBV7-2 and TRBJ1-6): GAGVSQSPSNKVTEKGKDVELRCDPISGHTALYWYRQSLGQGLEFLIYFQGNSAPDKSGLPSDRFSAERTGGSVSTLTIQRTQQEDSAVYLCASSQTGALVALPFGNGTRLTVT.

This clonotype was picked up many times. J is TRBJ1-2 and V is TRBV2; 7 bases fit TRBD1. CDR1 and CDR2 from the germline V gene are SNHLY and FYNNEI. This CDR3 contains 15 residues. V gave up 6 bases and J gave up 2 bases; unmatched junction bases: 9. CDR3 coding DNA: TGTGCCAGCAGCAGGAACAGGGGAGGGAACTATGGCTACACCTTC. Translated: CASSRNRGGNYGYTF.

This clonotype was seen only once. The genes are TRBV20-1 and TRBJ2-3; 8 bases map to TRBD1. This CDR3 is built from 14 residues. V dropped 6 bases and J dropped 3; count of bases not matched to a gene: 8. Germline CDR1 DFQATT, CDR2 SNEGSKA (reference sequence). The CDR3 here is CSAVGQGRTDTQYF. The CDR3 DNA follows: TGCAGTGCGGTCGGACAGGGTCGTACAGATACGCAGTATTTT.